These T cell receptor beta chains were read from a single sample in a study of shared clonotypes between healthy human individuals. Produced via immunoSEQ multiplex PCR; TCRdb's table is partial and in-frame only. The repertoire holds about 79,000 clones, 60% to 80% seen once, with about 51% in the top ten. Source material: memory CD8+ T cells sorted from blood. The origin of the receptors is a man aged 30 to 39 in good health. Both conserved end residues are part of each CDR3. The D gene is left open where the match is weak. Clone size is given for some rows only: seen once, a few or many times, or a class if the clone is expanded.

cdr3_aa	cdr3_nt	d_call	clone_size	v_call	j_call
CASVEQEHYGYTF	TGTGCCAGCGTTGAACAGGAGCACTATGGCTACACCTTC	-	-	TRBV6-1	TRBJ1-2
CASSPTPSTNEKLFF	TGTGCCAGCAGTCCGACCCCGTCAACTAATGAAAAACTGTTTTTT	-	-	TRBV27	TRBJ1-4
CASSLGRGKDTQYF	TGTGCCAGCAGTTTGGGCAGGGGTAAAGATACGCAGTATTTT	-	few	TRBV27	TRBJ2-3
CASSLAGPDTGELFF	TGTGCCAGCAGCTTAGCGGGGCCGGACACCGGGGAGCTGTTTTTT	TRBD2	few	TRBV5-4	TRBJ2-2
CASSSIQGYTF	TGTGCCAGCAGTTCAATCCAAGGCTACACCTTC	-	once	TRBV28	TRBJ1-2
CAWNRDGARYEQYF	TGTGCCTGGAACCGGGACGGAGCCCGCTACGAGCAGTACTTC	-	-	TRBV30	TRBJ2-7
CASSTGTTSNQPQHF	TGTGCCAGCAGTACCGGGACGACCAGCAATCAGCCCCAGCATTTT	-	-	TRBV2	TRBJ1-5
CASSNESPMTDTQYF	TGCGCCAGCAGCAACGAGTCCCCAATGACAGATACGCAGTATTTT	-	few	TRBV5-1	TRBJ2-3
CASSLALVGGINYGYTF	TGTGCCAGCAGCTTGGCCCTTGTGGGCGGCATAAACTATGGCTACACCTTC	-	-	TRBV5-6	TRBJ1-2
CASSSRGGSYNEQFF	TGTGCCAGTAGTAGCCGCGGCGGCTCCTACAATGAGCAGTTCTTC	-	-	TRBV19	TRBJ2-1
CATSRVHANNEQFF	TGTGCCACCAGCAGAGTTCATGCTAACAATGAGCAGTTCTTC	-	-	TRBV15	TRBJ2-1
CASSSPGTIPPHEQYF	TGTGCCAGCAGCTCCCCGGGGACTATTCCCCCCCACGAGCAGTACTTC	TRBD2	-	TRBV7-6	TRBJ2-7
CASCTGSYEQYF	TGTGCCAGCTGTACAGGTTCCTACGAGCAGTACTTC	-	-	TRBV28	TRBJ2-7
CSVGAGDDNEQFF	TGCAGCGTTGGCGCGGGAGACGACAATGAGCAGTTCTTC	TRBD2	-	TRBV29-1	TRBJ2-1
CASSLGTLAGGNTDTQYF	TGTGCTAGCAGCTTAGGGACCCTAGCGGGAGGGAACACAGATACGCAGTATTTT	TRBD2	-	TRBV7-7	TRBJ2-3
CASSRGTGLISEAFF	TGCGCCAGCAGCCGTGGGACAGGGTTGATTTCTGAAGCTTTCTTT	TRBD1	-	TRBV4-1	TRBJ1-1
CASSCLAGVCNEQFF	TGTGCCAGCAGCTGCCTAGCGGGAGTTTGCAATGAGCAGTTCTTC	TRBD2	many	TRBV5-6	TRBJ2-1
CASGHYGYTF	TGTGCCAGCGGACACTATGGCTACACCTTC	-	many	TRBV21-1	TRBJ1-2
CASSQGTGVVETQYF	TGTGCCAGCAGCCAAGGGACAGGGGTTGTGGAGACCCAGTACTTC	TRBD1	-	TRBV11-2	TRBJ2-5
CASSEAISRDIETQYF	TGTGCCAGCAGTGAAGCGATTTCAAGGGACATAGAGACCCAGTACTTC	-	-	TRBV2	TRBJ2-5
CASSDGLAKNIQYF	TGTGCCAGTAGTGATGGGCTAGCCAAAAACATTCAGTACTTC	-	-	TRBV19	TRBJ2-4
CARQDRVDWDTQYF	TGTGCCAGACAAGACAGGGTGGACTGGGATACGCAGTATTTT	TRBD1	-	TRBV2	TRBJ2-3
CASSLAGQGETQYF	TGCGCCAGCAGCTTGGCAGGTCAGGGGGAGACCCAGTACTTC	-	once	TRBV5-1	TRBJ2-5
CASSYLDYGYTF	TGTGCCAGCAGCTACCTTGACTATGGCTACACCTTC	-	few	TRBV11-2	TRBJ1-2
CASSPRASATDTQYF	TGTGCCAGCAGCCCCAGGGCTAGCGCCACAGATACGCAGTATTTT	-	-	TRBV7-2	TRBJ2-3
CASSEGGQANHQPQHF	TGTGCCAGCAGTGAGGGGGGACAGGCGAACCATCAGCCCCAGCATTTT	TRBD1	-	TRBV25-1	TRBJ1-5
CASSLVGASSYEQYF	TGCGCCAGCAGCTTGGTAGGGGCGAGCTCCTACGAGCAGTACTTC	-	-	TRBV5-1	TRBJ2-7
CASSLQSSYEQYF	TGTGCCAGCAGTCTCCAGTCCTCCTACGAGCAGTACTTC	-	few	TRBV28	TRBJ2-7
CASSKVRRERNNEQFF	TGTGCCAGCAGCAAAGTTCGCAGGGAAAGAAACAATGAGCAGTTCTTC	-	-	TRBV21-1	TRBJ2-1
CASSLRLSGLGNTQYF	TGTGCCAGTAGTCTACGACTTAGCGGCCTAGGAAATACGCAGTATTTT	-	-	TRBV19	TRBJ2-3
CASSIYAGGSTDTQYF	TGTGCCAGCAGCATTTACGCAGGGGGTTCGACAGATACGCAGTATTTT	TRBD1	-	TRBV7-8	TRBJ2-3
CASSQESYEQYF	TGTGCCAGCAGCCAGGAATCCTACGAGCAGTACTTC	-	-	TRBV14	TRBJ2-7
CASSQETGTLSYEQYF	TGCGCCAGCAGCCAAGAAACAGGGACTCTCTCCTACGAGCAGTACTTC	-	many	TRBV4-3	TRBJ2-7
CASSLESPGTYSNQPQHF	TGTGCCAGCAGCTTAGAATCCCCGGGGACTTATAGCAATCAGCCCCAGCATTTT	-	few	TRBV11-2	TRBJ1-5
CASSFGGWGYEQYF	TGTGCCAGCAGTTTTGGTGGGTGGGGGTACGAGCAGTACTTC	-	-	TRBV28	TRBJ2-7
CASSDGATGELFF	TGTGCCAGCAGTGACGGGGCCACCGGGGAGCTGTTTTTT	-	few	TRBV6-4	TRBJ2-2
CASSPGSSQLSEQYF	TGTGCCAGCTCACCAGGTTCGTCACAGTTGTCCGAGCAGTACTTC	-	-	TRBV18	TRBJ2-7
CASSPPRGAKAHADTQYF	TGTGCCAGCTCACCACCGAGGGGGGCTAAGGCACACGCAGATACGCAGTATTTT	-	-	TRBV18	TRBJ2-3
CASASGPSSYNEQFF	TGTGCCAGCGCGTCAGGGCCGAGCTCCTACAATGAGCAGTTCTTC	-	once	TRBV7-8	TRBJ2-1
CASSGESSGSYNEQFF	TGTGCCAGCAGTGGGGAATCTAGCGGCTCCTACAATGAGCAGTTCTTC	TRBD2	-	TRBV25-1	TRBJ2-1
CASLKGNRDAGELFF	TGTGCCAGCTTAAAAGGGAACAGGGACGCCGGGGAGCTGTTTTTT	-	once	TRBV28	TRBJ2-2
CASSFRIPGLAGDTGELFF	TGTGCCAGCAGTTTTCGCATTCCGGGACTAGCGGGAGACACCGGGGAGCTGTTTTTT	TRBD2	-	TRBV27	TRBJ2-2
CASSPPQAIYEQYF	TGTGCCAGCAGTCCCCCGCAGGCTATCTACGAGCAGTACTTC	-	few	TRBV28	TRBJ2-7
CASGTGYEQYF	TGTGCCAGTGGTACAGGATACGAGCAGTACTTC	-	-	TRBV19	TRBJ2-7
CASWPGGSSSYNEQFF	TGTGCCAGCTGGCCGGGGGGGTCCAGCTCCTACAATGAGCAGTTCTTC	TRBD2	few	TRBV9	TRBJ2-1
CASSPSAGTEAFF	TGTGCCAGCAGCCCGAGCGCGGGCACTGAAGCTTTCTTT	-	-	TRBV4-2	TRBJ1-1
CASAKATSGRPGGNEQFF	TGTGCCAGCGCGAAGGCGACTAGCGGGAGGCCCGGGGGCAATGAGCAGTTCTTC	TRBD2	-	TRBV27	TRBJ2-1
CASRPKAGTRLYF	TGTGCCAGCAGACCTAAAGCGGGGACTAGGTTGTACTTC	TRBD2	-	TRBV7-6	TRBJ2-7
CASSLEDRESTEAFF	TGCGCCAGCAGTCTTGAGGACAGGGAGTCCACTGAAGCTTTCTTT	TRBD1	-	TRBV5-1	TRBJ1-1
CASSVKGTGELFF	TGTGCCAGCAGTGTGAAAGGCACCGGGGAGCTGTTTTTT	-	few	TRBV2	TRBJ2-2
CASSSAGEETQYF	TGTGCCAGCAGTTCGGCGGGAGAAGAGACCCAGTACTTC	TRBD2	-	TRBV6-1	TRBJ2-5
CASGLPGTHSTDTQYF	TGTGCCAGCGGACTCCCCGGGACTCACTCCACAGATACGCAGTATTTT	-	-	TRBV25-1	TRBJ2-3
CASSQDLELNEQYF	TGCGCCAGCAGCCAAGATCTAGAACTCAACGAGCAGTACTTC	-	-	TRBV4-3	TRBJ2-7
CASSEAPSSHQPQHF	TGTGCCAGCAGTGAAGCGCCATCATCACATCAGCCCCAGCATTTT	-	many	TRBV6-1	TRBJ1-5